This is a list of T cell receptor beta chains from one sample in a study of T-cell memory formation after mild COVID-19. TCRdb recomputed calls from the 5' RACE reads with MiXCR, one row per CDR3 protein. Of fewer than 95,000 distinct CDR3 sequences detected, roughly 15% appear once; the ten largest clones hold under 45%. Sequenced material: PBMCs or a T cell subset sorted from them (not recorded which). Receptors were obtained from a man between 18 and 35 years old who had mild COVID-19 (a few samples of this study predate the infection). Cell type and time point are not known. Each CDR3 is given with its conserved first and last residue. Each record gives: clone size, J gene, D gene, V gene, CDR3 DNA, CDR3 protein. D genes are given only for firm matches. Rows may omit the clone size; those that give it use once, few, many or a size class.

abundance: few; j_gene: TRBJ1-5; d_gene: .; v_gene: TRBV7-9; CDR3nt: TGTGCCAGCAGCTTATGGGATCAGCCCCAGCATTTT; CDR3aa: CASSLWDQPQHF
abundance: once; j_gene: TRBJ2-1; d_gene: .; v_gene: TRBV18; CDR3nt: TGTGCCAGCTCACCTTTTTCGGGGGGCAGGGACAATGAGCAGTTCTTC; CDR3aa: CASSPFSGGRDNEQFF
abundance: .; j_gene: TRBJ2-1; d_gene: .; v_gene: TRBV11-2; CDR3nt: TGTGCCAGCAGCACGGGGCGCAGGCCGGGTGAGCAGTTCTTC; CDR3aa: CASSTGRRPGEQFF
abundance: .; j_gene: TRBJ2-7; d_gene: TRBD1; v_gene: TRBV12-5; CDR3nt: TGTGCTAGTGGAATTACACCGGGACAGGGGAAATCCTACGAGCAGTACTTC; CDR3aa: CASGITPGQGKSYEQYF
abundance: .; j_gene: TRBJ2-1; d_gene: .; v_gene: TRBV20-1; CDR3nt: TGCAGTGCTAGTGCCGGGTTCAATGAGCAGTTCTTC; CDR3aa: CSASAGFNEQFF
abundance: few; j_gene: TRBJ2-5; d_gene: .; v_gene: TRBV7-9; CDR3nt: TGTGCCAGCAGTTTTGTCGGGACCCAGTACTTC; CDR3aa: CASSFVGTQYF
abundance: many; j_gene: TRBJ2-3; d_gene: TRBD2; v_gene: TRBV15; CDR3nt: TGTGCCACCAGCAGAGAGCGGGGGGGCACAGATACGCAGTATTTT; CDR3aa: CATSRERGGTDTQYF
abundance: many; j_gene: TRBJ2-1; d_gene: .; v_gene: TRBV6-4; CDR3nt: TGTGCCAGCAGTGACGACGACAGAGCTCCCTACAATGAGCAGTTCTTC; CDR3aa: CASSDDDRAPYNEQFF
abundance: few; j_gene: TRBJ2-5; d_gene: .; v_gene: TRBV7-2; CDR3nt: TGTGCCAGCAGCCCCCGTCTTTTTGGGACCCAGTACTTC; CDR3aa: CASSPRLFGTQYF
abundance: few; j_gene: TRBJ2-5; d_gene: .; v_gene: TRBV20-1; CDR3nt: TGCAGTGCTACCCTAATGGAGATCGGGGACTTCAGAGAGACCCAGTACTTC; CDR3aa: CSATLMEIGDFRETQYF
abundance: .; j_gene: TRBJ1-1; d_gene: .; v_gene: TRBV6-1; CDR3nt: TGTGCCATCAGAGGTGAATCCCCTGAAGCTTTCTTT; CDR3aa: CAIRGESPEAFF
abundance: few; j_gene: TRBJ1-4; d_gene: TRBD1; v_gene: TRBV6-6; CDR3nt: TGTGCCAGCAGGTACCGGGACAGAACTAATGAAAAACTGTTTTTT; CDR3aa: CASRYRDRTNEKLFF
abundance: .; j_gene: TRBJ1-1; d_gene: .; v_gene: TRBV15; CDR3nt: TGTGCCACCAAGGCGGGGGGCGCGGCTTTCTTT; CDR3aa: CATKAGGAAFF
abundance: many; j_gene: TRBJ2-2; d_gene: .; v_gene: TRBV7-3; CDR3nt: TGTGCCAGCAGCTTAACTGGTCCCGGGGAGCTGTTTTTT; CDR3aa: CASSLTGPGELFF
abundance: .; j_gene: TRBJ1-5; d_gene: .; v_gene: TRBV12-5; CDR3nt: TGTGCTAGTGGTTTCGGGGTCAGCAATCAGCCCCAGCATTTT; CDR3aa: CASGFGVSNQPQHF
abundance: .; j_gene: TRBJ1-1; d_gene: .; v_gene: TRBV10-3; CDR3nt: TGTGCCATCAGTGAGTCGAGGGACGGCACATGGGACACTGAAGCTTTCTTT; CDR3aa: CAISESRDGTWDTEAFF
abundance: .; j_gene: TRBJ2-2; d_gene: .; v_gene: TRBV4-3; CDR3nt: TGCGCCAGCAGCCAAACCCAATTCCAGGTCCACACCGGGGAGCTGTTTTTT; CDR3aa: CASSQTQFQVHTGELFF
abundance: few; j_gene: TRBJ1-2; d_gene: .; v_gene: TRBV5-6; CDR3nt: TGTGCCAGCGGCGACGCGGGGGCCGCAACCTATGGCTACACCTTC; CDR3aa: CASGDAGAATYGYTF
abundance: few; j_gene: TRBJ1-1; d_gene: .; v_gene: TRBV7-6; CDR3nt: TGTGCCAGCAGCCCCCGGGGAGCAGGGCCCACTGAAGCTTTCTTT; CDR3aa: CASSPRGAGPTEAFF
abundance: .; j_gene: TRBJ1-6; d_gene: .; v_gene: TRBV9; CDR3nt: TGTGCCAGCAGCCCTATTACACCCCTCCACTTT; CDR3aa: CASSPITPLHF
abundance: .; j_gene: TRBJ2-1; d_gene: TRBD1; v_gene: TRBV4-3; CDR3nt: TGCGCCAGCAGCCCAGGGACAGGGTCAAACAATGAGCAGTTCTTC; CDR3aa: CASSPGTGSNNEQFF